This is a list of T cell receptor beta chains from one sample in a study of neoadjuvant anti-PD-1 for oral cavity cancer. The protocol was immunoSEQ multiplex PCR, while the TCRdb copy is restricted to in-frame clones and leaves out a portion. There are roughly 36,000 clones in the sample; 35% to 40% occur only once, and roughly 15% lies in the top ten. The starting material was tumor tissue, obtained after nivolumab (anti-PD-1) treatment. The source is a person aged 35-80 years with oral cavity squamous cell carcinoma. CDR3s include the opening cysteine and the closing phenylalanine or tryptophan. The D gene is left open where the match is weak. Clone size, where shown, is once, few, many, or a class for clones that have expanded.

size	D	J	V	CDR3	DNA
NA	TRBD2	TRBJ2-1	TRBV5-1	CASSLETSGGLNEQFF	TGCGCCAGCAGCTTGGAAACTAGCGGGGGACTTAATGAGCAGTTCTTC
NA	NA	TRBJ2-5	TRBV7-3	CASSLALQETQYF	TGTGCCAGCAGCTTGGCGCTACAAGAGACCCAGTACTTC
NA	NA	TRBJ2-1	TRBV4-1	CASSQGGLASHYYYNEQFF	TGCGCCAGCAGCCAAGGCGGCCTAGCCTCCCATTATTACTACAATGAGCAGTTCTTC
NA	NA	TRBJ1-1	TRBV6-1	CASSDVRGEGTEAFF	TGTGCCAGCAGTGATGTGAGGGGCGAGGGCACTGAAGCTTTCTTT
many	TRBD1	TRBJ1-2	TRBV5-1	CASSLYRGYGYTF	TGCGCCAGCAGCTTGTACAGGGGGTATGGCTACACCTTC
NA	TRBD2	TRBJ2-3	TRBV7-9	CASSLGNSGRRADTQYF	TGTGCCAGCAGCTTAGGGAATAGCGGGAGAAGGGCAGATACGCAGTATTTT
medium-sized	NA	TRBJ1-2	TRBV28	CASSFPRENNYGYTF	TGTGCCAGCAGTTTCCCCAGGGAAAATAACTATGGCTACACCTTC
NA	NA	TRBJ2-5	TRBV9	CASSTGPAWETQYF	TGTGCCAGCAGCACCGGACCTGCCTGGGAGACCCAGTACTTC
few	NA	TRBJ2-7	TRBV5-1	CASSPASVYEQYF	TGCGCCAGCAGCCCGGCTTCGGTCTACGAGCAGTACTTC
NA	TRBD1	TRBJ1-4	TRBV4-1	CASSDPGQSKKLFF	TGCGCCAGCAGCGATCCGGGACAGTCGAAAAAACTGTTTTTT
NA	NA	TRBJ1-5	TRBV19	CASSPGGRGNQPQHF	TGTGCCAGTAGTCCCGGGGGGCGGGGGAATCAGCCCCAGCATTTT
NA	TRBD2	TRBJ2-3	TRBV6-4	CASSDSSGGMDTQYF	TGTGCCAGCAGTGACTCGAGCGGGGGGATGGATACGCAGTATTTT
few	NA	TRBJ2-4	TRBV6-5	CASSPTLAKNIQYF	TGTGCCAGCAGCCCTACTCTAGCCAAAAACATTCAGTACTTC
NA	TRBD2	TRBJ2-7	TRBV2	CASKTSGTSYEQYF	TGTGCCAGCAAGACTAGCGGGACCTCCTACGAGCAGTACTTC
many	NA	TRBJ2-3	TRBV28	CASSLLGGSTDTQYF	TGTGCCAGCAGTTTATTGGGCGGAAGCACAGATACGCAGTATTTT
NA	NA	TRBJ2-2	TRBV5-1	CASTLTNTGELFF	TGCGCCAGCACCCTAACGAACACCGGGGAGCTGTTTTTT
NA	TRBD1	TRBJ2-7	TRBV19	CASSEWAGGSYEQYF	TGTGCCAGTAGTGAGTGGGCAGGGGGTTCCTACGAGCAGTACTTC
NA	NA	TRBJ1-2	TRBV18	CASSPEYTRVGYTF	TGTGCCAGCTCACCAGAGTACACCCGGGTCGGCTACACCTTC
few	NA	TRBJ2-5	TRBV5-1	CASSGSQETQYF	TGCGCCAGCAGCGGCAGTCAAGAGACCCAGTACTTC
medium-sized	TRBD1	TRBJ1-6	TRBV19	CASRPVGDTGGTYNSPLHF	TGTGCCAGTAGACCCGTGGGGGATACAGGGGGCACGTATAATTCACCCCTCCACTTT
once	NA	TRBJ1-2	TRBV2	CASSTNQNYGYTF	TGTGCCAGCAGTACGAACCAGAACTATGGCTACACCTTC
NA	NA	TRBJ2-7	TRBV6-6	CASRNPGGTYEQYF	TGTGCCAGTCGCAATCCTGGGGGCACCTACGAGCAGTACTTC
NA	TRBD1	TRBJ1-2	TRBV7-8	CASSPRGLGYGYTF	TGTGCCAGCAGCCCCAGGGGGCTTGGGTATGGCTACACCTTC
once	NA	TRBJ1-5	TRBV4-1	CASSPPGSQRAQHF	TGCGCCAGCAGCCCGCCGGGATCCCAGCGGGCCCAGCATTTT
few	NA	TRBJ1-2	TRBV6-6	CASSQGNYGYTF	TGTGCCAGCAGCCAGGGTAACTATGGCTACACCTTC
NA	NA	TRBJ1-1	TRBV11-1	CASSLGQTEAFF	TGTGCCAGCAGCTTGGGCCAAACAGAAGCTTTCTTT
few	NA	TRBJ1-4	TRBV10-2	CASSDTQGSNEKLFF	TGCGCCAGCAGTGATACTCAGGGTTCTAATGAAAAACTGTTTTTT
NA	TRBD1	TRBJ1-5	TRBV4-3	CASSQADRVGSQPQHF	TGCGCCAGCAGCCAAGCGGACAGGGTTGGAAGTCAGCCCCAGCATTTT
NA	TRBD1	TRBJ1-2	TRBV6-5	CASSYGTGASYGYTF	TGTGCCAGCAGTTACGGGACAGGGGCATCCTATGGCTACACCTTC
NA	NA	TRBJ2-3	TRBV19	CASRDTSGDTQYF	TGTGCCAGTAGGGATACTTCAGGAGATACGCAGTATTTT
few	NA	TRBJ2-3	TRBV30	CAWNQPWGETDTQYF	TGTGCCTGGAACCAGCCTTGGGGAGAGACAGATACGCAGTATTTT
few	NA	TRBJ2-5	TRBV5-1	CASSPGVGRQNKETQYF	TGCGCCAGCAGCCCGGGGGTTGGCAGGCAGAACAAAGAGACCCAGTACTTC
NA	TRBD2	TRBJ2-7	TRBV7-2	CASSLNPSGSFSQYF	TGTGCCAGCAGCTTAAACCCTAGCGGGAGTTTTTCGCAGTACTTC
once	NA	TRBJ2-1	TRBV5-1	CASSLNRGDEQFF	TGCGCCAGCAGCTTGAACCGGGGCGATGAGCAGTTCTTC
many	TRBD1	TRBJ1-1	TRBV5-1	CASSLGTGYTEAFF	TGCGCCAGCAGCCTGGGGACAGGTTACACTGAAGCTTTCTTT
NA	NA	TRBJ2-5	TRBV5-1	CASSPLNAQTQYF	TGCGCCAGCAGCCCCCTTAACGCCCAGACCCAGTACTTC
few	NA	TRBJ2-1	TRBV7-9	CASSLVGTEQFF	TGTGCCAGCAGCTTAGTCGGGACAGAGCAGTTCTTC
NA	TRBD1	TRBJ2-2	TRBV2	CASSLDGTGVAGELFF	TGTGCCAGCAGCCTAGACGGGACAGGGGTGGCCGGGGAGCTGTTTTTT
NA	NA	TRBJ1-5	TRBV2	CASSHSLQGYQPQHF	TGTGCCAGCAGCCACAGCTTACAAGGTTATCAGCCCCAGCATTTT
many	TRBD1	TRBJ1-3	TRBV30	CAWTSGGGNTIYF	TGTGCCTGGACCTCAGGGGGAGGAAACACCATATATTTT
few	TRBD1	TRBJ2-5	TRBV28	CASSPRSGRGQGSLETQYF	TGTGCCAGCAGTCCACGGTCCGGAAGGGGACAGGGAAGTCTAGAGACCCAGTACTTC
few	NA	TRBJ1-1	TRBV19	CASSIAWRTSPENTEAFF	TGTGCCAGTAGTATAGCTTGGCGGACCTCGCCGGAGAACACTGAAGCTTTCTTT